This TCR beta chain was recovered during a study of T cell responses to AZD1222 COVID-19 vaccine. The study's findings and limits: The reported proportion of spike-specific TCRs targeting unmutated variant regions was nearly half. White British donors predominated, females outnumbered males, and clonal diversity was possibly underestimated.

Note on this clone: Its antigen remains unidentified.

Libraries were prepared by immunoSEQ multiplex PCR; TCRdb keeps only in-frame clonotypes and omits some of them. The data contain some 150,000 clones, under 95% of them seen just once; the ten biggest clones take up approximately 2.7%. The sample here was peripheral blood, taken on day 0 of MenACWY control vaccination. The TCR sequence derives from an adult in good health.

The CDR3 loop reads CASSPGGTEAFF. DNA for the CDR3: TGTGCCAGCAGTCCGGGAGGGACTGAAGCTTTCTTT. The chain carries TRBV6-5 and TRBJ1-1, with D unclear. V was pared by 5 bases and J by 5 bases, with 9 bases between. Germline V gene data show CDR1 as MNHEY and CDR2 as SVGAGI. This CDR3 contains 12 residues.